The rows below give T cell receptor beta chains drawn from one sample of a study of T cell responses to AZD1222 COVID-19 vaccine. Only in-frame clones appear in the TCRdb table, and some are missing; sequencing was by immunoSEQ multiplex PCR. Seen here are 65,000 to 85,000 clones, roughly 84% observed once, and the top ten hold approximately 10%. The sequences come from peripheral blood, collected on day 0 of AZD1222 vaccination. The receptors shown here come from an adult in good health. Both conserved end residues are part of each CDR3. Rows may omit the clone size; those that give it use once, few, many or a size class.

size: .; V: TRBV25-1; J: TRBJ2-5; CDR3: CASREGGWGETQYF
size: few; V: TRBV19; J: TRBJ2-5; CDR3: CATEANQETQYF
size: .; V: TRBV6-4; J: TRBJ1-4; CDR3: CASSDDRSTNEKLFF
size: few; V: TRBV4-2; J: TRBJ2-1; CDR3: CASSQGGGGGLNNEQFF
size: .; V: TRBV6-2/TRBV6-3; J: TRBJ2-1; CDR3: CASSYSRGDSNEQFF
size: .; V: TRBV10-2; J: TRBJ1-4; CDR3: CASTEGDRRNEKLFF
size: .; V: TRBV7-2; J: TRBJ2-3; CDR3: CASSPNGRGGDTQYF
size: .; V: TRBV11-2; J: TRBJ1-1; CDR3: CASSWTGATEAFF
size: .; V: TRBV6-1; J: TRBJ1-6; CDR3: CASSASQGALGSPLHF
size: .; V: TRBV24-1; J: TRBJ2-5; CDR3: CATGGSEETQYF
size: .; V: TRBV24-1; J: TRBJ2-3; CDR3: CATSTRKGDTQYF
size: .; V: TRBV11-3; J: TRBJ1-1; CDR3: CASSTGTGATEAFF
size: .; V: TRBV7-6; J: TRBJ2-1; CDR3: CASSLAGNNEQFF
size: .; V: TRBV28; J: TRBJ2-6; CDR3: CASSRDRVGLRSGANVLTF
size: .; V: TRBV10-3; J: TRBJ2-1; CDR3: CAISAPTGLRSGSYNEQFF
size: once; V: TRBV19; J: TRBJ1-4; CDR3: CASSIGSSGSGEEKLFF
size: .; V: TRBV21-1; J: TRBJ1-1; CDR3: CASLRMNTEAFF
size: .; V: TRBV6-5; J: TRBJ1-5; CDR3: CASSPQGNNQPQHF
size: .; V: TRBV7-2; J: TRBJ2-7; CDR3: CASSSTGGYSYEQYF
size: .; V: TRBV29-1; J: TRBJ2-5; CDR3: CSTAKPGFEETQYF
size: .; V: TRBV7-3; J: TRBJ2-2; CDR3: CASSKIGSYGELFF
size: .; V: TRBV6-5; J: TRBJ2-2; CDR3: CASVGQGASGELFF
size: few; V: TRBV18; J: TRBJ1-5; CDR3: CASSRTGQNQPQHF
size: .; V: TRBV4-1; J: TRBJ1-3; CDR3: CASSQAGGFSGNTIYF
size: .; V: TRBV6-5; J: TRBJ1-5; CDR3: CASSYTRGQPQHF
size: few; V: TRBV6-4; J: TRBJ2-3; CDR3: CASSLDLTDTQYF
size: .; V: TRBV6-5; J: TRBJ2-5; CDR3: CASRLAGYQETQYF
size: .; V: TRBV29-1; J: TRBJ2-5; CDR3: CSVGALGNVGTQYF
size: .; V: TRBV5-4; J: TRBJ1-5; CDR3: CASSFGGVRNQPQHF
size: .; V: TRBV30; J: TRBJ2-7; CDR3: CAWSAQGYEQYF
size: .; V: TRBV5-1; J: TRBJ2-5; CDR3: CASSLVLQQETQYF
size: .; V: TRBV9; J: TRBJ2-2; CDR3: CASSFLTGYNTGELFF
size: .; V: TRBV10-3; J: TRBJ1-5; CDR3: CAIRGVGVREPQHF
size: .; V: TRBV4-1; J: TRBJ1-5; CDR3: CASSQSFLNQPQHF
size: .; V: TRBV9; J: TRBJ2-3; CDR3: CASSFTLDTQYF
size: .; V: TRBV5-1; J: TRBJ2-5; CDR3: CASSLEGRGLFETQYF
size: .; V: TRBV24-1; J: TRBJ2-3; CDR3: CATSDAAGRRDTQYF
size: .; V: TRBV30; J: TRBJ1-4; CDR3: CAWSGARVNEKLFF
size: .; V: TRBV9; J: TRBJ1-5; CDR3: CASSAQGARQPQHF
size: .; V: TRBV10-3; J: TRBJ2-1; CDR3: CAITNTGTPSSYNEQFF
size: .; V: TRBV7-8; J: TRBJ1-1; CDR3: CASSLGEGIEAFF